This is a list of T cell receptor beta chains from one sample in a study of blood T cells in healthy people across ages. TCRdb independently ran MiXCR on the 5' RACE reads; one entry per CDR3 protein. The data hold 1.5 million to 2 million distinct CDR3 sequences, with over 25% observed a single time. Material: blood. These receptors were obtained from a woman aged 30 to 39 in good health. The CDR3 runs from the conserved cysteine through the conserved F or W. The D gene is left open where the match is weak. Clone sizes are given selectively: once, few, many, or a class where the clone is expanded.

V gene: TRBV2; clone size: many; J gene: TRBJ1-5; D gene: -; CDR3 DNA: TGTGCCAGCAGACGGACGCGACTTAGCAATCAGCCCCAGCATTTT; CDR3 protein: CASRRTRLSNQPQHF
V gene: TRBV29-1; clone size: many; J gene: TRBJ2-1; D gene: -; CDR3 DNA: TGCAGCGTTGGAGGGTTGTTGGAGCGCTACAATGAGCAGTTCTTC; CDR3 protein: CSVGGLLERYNEQFF
V gene: TRBV20-1; clone size: -; J gene: TRBJ1-2; D gene: -; CDR3 DNA: TGCAGTGCTCTACAGTCGGGATTTAACTATGGCTACACCTTC; CDR3 protein: CSALQSGFNYGYTF
V gene: TRBV5-1; clone size: -; J gene: TRBJ2-3; D gene: TRBD2; CDR3 DNA: TGCGCCAGCAGCTTGGTAGGGGCTAGCGGGGCCACTAGCACAGGTACGCAGTATTTT; CDR3 protein: CASSLVGASGATSTGTQYF
V gene: TRBV7-9; clone size: -; J gene: TRBJ1-1; D gene: -; CDR3 DNA: TGTGCCAGCAGCGACCCAGGGGCTGAAGCTTTCTTT; CDR3 protein: CASSDPGAEAFF
V gene: TRBV20-1; clone size: -; J gene: TRBJ1-5; D gene: -; CDR3 DNA: TGCAGTGCTAGATCTGGGGGGGCTAATCAGCCCCAGCATTTT; CDR3 protein: CSARSGGANQPQHF
V gene: TRBV5-1; clone size: -; J gene: TRBJ1-1; D gene: TRBD1; CDR3 DNA: TGCGCCAGCAGCTTCGGACAGGAGCTGGAAGCTTTCTTT; CDR3 protein: CASSFGQELEAFF
V gene: TRBV29-1; clone size: -; J gene: TRBJ1-2; D gene: TRBD1; CDR3 DNA: TGCAGCGCCGGACAGGGAAATGGCTACACCTTC; CDR3 protein: CSAGQGNGYTF
V gene: TRBV24-1; clone size: -; J gene: TRBJ1-1; D gene: -; CDR3 DNA: TGTGCCACCAGTGGATCTTCTGTCCCCGGGAACACTGAAGCTTTCTTT; CDR3 protein: CATSGSSVPGNTEAFF
V gene: TRBV7-9; clone size: -; J gene: TRBJ1-4; D gene: TRBD1; CDR3 DNA: TGTGCCAGCAGCTTAGCCCAGGGGGCCGGGGAAGAAAAACTGTTTTTT; CDR3 protein: CASSLAQGAGEEKLFF
V gene: TRBV5-1; clone size: -; J gene: TRBJ2-7; D gene: TRBD1; CDR3 DNA: TGCGCCAGCAGCCCCCTGACGGGGACAGGGAGGGTTTGGAACGAGCAGTACTTC; CDR3 protein: CASSPLTGTGRVWNEQYF
V gene: TRBV5-1; clone size: -; J gene: TRBJ1-2; D gene: -; CDR3 DNA: TGCGCCAGCAGCCAAGACGGGACTACCAACTATGGCTGCACCTTC; CDR3 protein: CASSQDGTTNYGCTF
V gene: TRBV7-9; clone size: -; J gene: TRBJ1-1; D gene: TRBD1; CDR3 DNA: TGTGCCAGCAGCTCTGGAACCGGGACAGCAACTGAAGCTTTCTTT; CDR3 protein: CASSSGTGTATEAFF
V gene: TRBV6-1; clone size: few; J gene: TRBJ1-2; D gene: -; CDR3 DNA: TGTGCCAGCAGTGAACTAGGCAGCGAAAGCGCGTATGGCTACACCTTC; CDR3 protein: CASSELGSESAYGYTF
V gene: TRBV10-2; clone size: many; J gene: TRBJ1-5; D gene: -; CDR3 DNA: TGCGCCAGCAGTGAGTCGTGGGGCAATCAGCCCCAGCATTTT; CDR3 protein: CASSESWGNQPQHF
V gene: TRBV2; clone size: few; J gene: TRBJ1-1; D gene: TRBD1; CDR3 DNA: TGTGCCATCCGAGGGGGCGGGGGGACTGAAGCTTTCTTT; CDR3 protein: CAIRGGGGTEAFF
V gene: TRBV19; clone size: -; J gene: TRBJ2-1; D gene: TRBD2; CDR3 DNA: TGTGCCAGTAGAACTAGCGGGAGAGGCAATGGGCAGTTCTTC; CDR3 protein: CASRTSGRGNGQFF
V gene: TRBV12-3/TRBV12-4; clone size: -; J gene: TRBJ1-5; D gene: TRBD1; CDR3 DNA: TGTGCCAGCAGGGGGACAGGGCTTCAGCCCCAGCATTTT; CDR3 protein: CASRGTGLQPQHF
V gene: TRBV5-5; clone size: many; J gene: TRBJ1-2; D gene: TRBD1; CDR3 DNA: TGTGCCAGCAGCGCCAGGACAGGATGGTATGGCTACACCTTC; CDR3 protein: CASSARTGWYGYTF
V gene: TRBV20-1; clone size: -; J gene: TRBJ1-6; D gene: -; CDR3 DNA: TGCAGTGCTAGAGATCAGAGGCGGGGGAATAATTCACCCCTCCACTTT; CDR3 protein: CSARDQRRGNNSPLHF
V gene: TRBV29-1; clone size: many; J gene: TRBJ2-7; D gene: -; CDR3 DNA: TGCAGCGTTGCGAGGGACGGCGAGCAGTACTTC; CDR3 protein: CSVARDGEQYF
V gene: TRBV6-5; clone size: -; J gene: TRBJ2-7; D gene: -; CDR3 DNA: TGTGTCAGCAGTTACGAGGGTTTCTACGAGCAGTACTTC; CDR3 protein: CVSSYEGFYEQYF
V gene: TRBV7-2; clone size: -; J gene: TRBJ1-3; D gene: -; CDR3 DNA: TGTGCCAGCAGCTTAGGGGGGGCGCCGGGAAACACCATATATTTT; CDR3 protein: CASSLGGAPGNTIYF
V gene: TRBV12-3/TRBV12-4; clone size: -; J gene: TRBJ2-3; D gene: -; CDR3 DNA: TGTGCCAGCAGTCCAACAGGGCGGGGGCCAGATACGCAGTATTTT; CDR3 protein: CASSPTGRGPDTQYF
V gene: TRBV2; clone size: -; J gene: TRBJ2-1; D gene: -; CDR3 DNA: TGTGCCAGCAGAGCAGCCAAGGACAAGCAGTTCTTC; CDR3 protein: CASRAAKDKQFF
V gene: TRBV15; clone size: few; J gene: TRBJ2-3; D gene: -; CDR3 DNA: TGTGCCACCAGCAGAGAACCCGGCAGACAAACAGATACGCAGTATTTT; CDR3 protein: CATSREPGRQTDTQYF
V gene: TRBV20-1; clone size: -; J gene: TRBJ2-3; D gene: TRBD1; CDR3 DNA: TGCAGTGCTTTGGGGCTTCCGACAGGGGAAGTGACAGATACGCAGTATTTT; CDR3 protein: CSALGLPTGEVTDTQYF
V gene: TRBV27; clone size: -; J gene: TRBJ1-1; D gene: TRBD1; CDR3 DNA: TGTGCCAGCAGTGCGGGACAGGCCTACACTGAAGCTTTCTTT; CDR3 protein: CASSAGQAYTEAFF
V gene: TRBV5-6; clone size: -; J gene: TRBJ2-7; D gene: TRBD1; CDR3 DNA: TGTGCCAGCAGCCCTTACCTGAAGACAGGGTACCTTCCCGATGTGTCCTACGAGCAGTACTTC; CDR3 protein: CASSPYLKTGYLPDVSYEQYF
V gene: TRBV12-3/TRBV12-4; clone size: -; J gene: TRBJ2-7; D gene: TRBD2; CDR3 DNA: TGTGCCAGCAGTTCTCCTAGCGGGGGGGGCTGGGACGAGCAGTACTTC; CDR3 protein: CASSSPSGGGWDEQYF
V gene: TRBV28; clone size: many; J gene: TRBJ2-7; D gene: -; CDR3 DNA: TGTGCCAGCAGTTTATATACTACCACCTACGAGCAGTACTTC; CDR3 protein: CASSLYTTTYEQYF
V gene: TRBV7-2; clone size: -; J gene: TRBJ2-3; D gene: -; CDR3 DNA: TGTGCCAGCAGCTTCAGACTGTCAGATACGCAGTATTTT; CDR3 protein: CASSFRLSDTQYF
V gene: TRBV10-2; clone size: few; J gene: TRBJ2-2; D gene: TRBD2; CDR3 DNA: TGCGCCAGCACTCTTAGCGGGAGCGGGACCGGGGAGCTGTTTTTT; CDR3 protein: CASTLSGSGTGELFF
V gene: TRBV3-1; clone size: -; J gene: TRBJ2-1; D gene: -; CDR3 DNA: TGTGCCAGCAGCCAATTCAGGGATCGGGATGAGCAGTTCTTC; CDR3 protein: CASSQFRDRDEQFF
V gene: TRBV5-1; clone size: -; J gene: TRBJ2-1; D gene: TRBD2; CDR3 DNA: TGCGCCAGCAGCTTGGGGGGGGGGTCTCCGGGCTACAATGAGCAGTTCTTC; CDR3 protein: CASSLGGGSPGYNEQFF
V gene: TRBV7-2; clone size: -; J gene: TRBJ1-5; D gene: -; CDR3 DNA: TGTGCCAGCAGCCCCCCCAGTCAGCCCCAGCATTTT; CDR3 protein: CASSPPSQPQHF
V gene: TRBV25-1; clone size: -; J gene: TRBJ2-3; D gene: -; CDR3 DNA: TGTGCCAGCACTGAAACGGGCGGAGCGCGTGCAGATACGCAGTATTTT; CDR3 protein: CASTETGGARADTQYF
V gene: TRBV6-5; clone size: -; J gene: TRBJ2-4; D gene: TRBD2; CDR3 DNA: TGTGCCAGCAGTAACTACCGGGGGGGCAGTGGAGCCAAAAACATTCAGTACTTC; CDR3 protein: CASSNYRGGSGAKNIQYF
V gene: TRBV9; clone size: few; J gene: TRBJ2-7; D gene: -; CDR3 DNA: TGTGCCAGCAGCGTAGGCGACGCCCCCTACGAGCAGTACTTC; CDR3 protein: CASSVGDAPYEQYF
V gene: TRBV19; clone size: -; J gene: TRBJ2-7; D gene: TRBD1; CDR3 DNA: TGTGCCAGTAGTTCAGTGGGGGACAGTTACTACGAGCAGTACTTC; CDR3 protein: CASSSVGDSYYEQYF
V gene: TRBV10-3; clone size: -; J gene: TRBJ1-5; D gene: -; CDR3 DNA: TGTGCCATCTCGGGGTATAGCAATCAGCCCCAGCATTTT; CDR3 protein: CAISGYSNQPQHF
V gene: TRBV6-5; clone size: -; J gene: TRBJ1-1; D gene: TRBD1; CDR3 DNA: TGTGCCAGCAGTGCAGGGGGCTGGACTGAAGCTTTCTTT; CDR3 protein: CASSAGGWTEAFF
V gene: TRBV9; clone size: many; J gene: TRBJ2-7; D gene: -; CDR3 DNA: TGTGCCAGCAGCGTAGAGGACGTGATAAGCGAGCAGTACTTC; CDR3 protein: CASSVEDVISEQYF
V gene: TRBV7-2; clone size: many; J gene: TRBJ2-3; D gene: -; CDR3 DNA: TGTGCCAGCAGCTTTCGACAGTACACAGATACGCAGTATTTT; CDR3 protein: CASSFRQYTDTQYF
V gene: TRBV20-1; clone size: -; J gene: TRBJ1-4; D gene: -; CDR3 DNA: TGCAGTGCAACCGACGGGGGTAACGAAAAACTGTTTTTT; CDR3 protein: CSATDGGNEKLFF
V gene: TRBV10-1; clone size: few; J gene: TRBJ2-7; D gene: -; CDR3 DNA: TGCGCCAGCACCGACCGGGGGAACTACGAGCAGTACTTC; CDR3 protein: CASTDRGNYEQYF
V gene: TRBV2; clone size: -; J gene: TRBJ1-1; D gene: -; CDR3 DNA: TGTGCCAGCCGAGGACAGCCTACCCAGAACACTGAAGCTTTCTTT; CDR3 protein: CASRGQPTQNTEAFF
V gene: TRBV12-3/TRBV12-4; clone size: -; J gene: TRBJ2-3; D gene: -; CDR3 DNA: TGTGCCAGCAGCGGGGTCTTAACAGATACGCAGTATTTT; CDR3 protein: CASSGVLTDTQYF
V gene: TRBV12-5; clone size: -; J gene: TRBJ2-7; D gene: TRBD1; CDR3 DNA: TGTGCTAGTGGTTCGGGCCCCGGGACAGCCTACGAGCAGTACTTC; CDR3 protein: CASGSGPGTAYEQYF
V gene: TRBV11-2; clone size: -; J gene: TRBJ1-1; D gene: -; CDR3 DNA: TGTGCCAGCAGCCCGGAGGGCAGGGATGAAGCTTTCTTT; CDR3 protein: CASSPEGRDEAFF
V gene: TRBV5-6; clone size: many; J gene: TRBJ2-7; D gene: -; CDR3 DNA: TGTGCCAGCAGCCCGACCCCGACTGGCAGTTCCTACGAGCAGTACTTC; CDR3 protein: CASSPTPTGSSYEQYF
V gene: TRBV3-1; clone size: -; J gene: TRBJ2-1; D gene: -; CDR3 DNA: TGTGCCAGCAGCCAAGTCAGGGGCGAGCAGTTCTTC; CDR3 protein: CASSQVRGEQFF